A selection of T cell receptor beta chains follows, all from one sample in a study of molecular identifiers for immune sequencing clone quantification. TCRdb re-called the PCR reads with MiXCR, one entry per CDR3 protein. The sample shows roughly 100,000 distinct CDR3 sequences, 30% to 35% of them seen only once. Sequencing was carried out using naive CD8+ T cells from blood, with Jurkat cell RNA spiked in. These receptors were obtained from a human donor in good health. Some libraries in this study had Jurkat cell RNA spiked in. Each CDR3 is given with its conserved first and last residue. Fields, in order: J gene, CDR3 length, V gene, CDR3 protein.

TRBJ2-3 16 TRBV27 CASSLLSGRAGDTQYF
TRBJ1-5 14 TRBV28 CASSFEGPNQPQHF
TRBJ2-7 15 TRBV27 CASSLVGRGLYEQYF
TRBJ2-5 13 TRBV14 CASSQVYGETQYF
TRBJ2-2 15 TRBV3-1 CASSPSYELAGELFF
TRBJ2-5 16 TRBV11-2 CASSQAGTLYQETQYF
TRBJ2-3 17 TRBV2 CASSILRDSASTDTQYF
TRBJ2-1 13 TRBV29-1 CSVDGIRVQEQFF
TRBJ2-7 13 TRBV7-6 CASSLAGWVGQYF
TRBJ2-1 17 TRBV7-8 CASSLGSRLAPYNEQFF
TRBJ2-3 13 TRBV9 CASTPLDTDTQYF
TRBJ2-2 15 TRBV3-1 CASSSTGRNTGELIF
TRBJ1-5 14 TRBV27 CASSLLGFNQPQHF
TRBJ2-5 17 TRBV28 CASTPIRDNYYQETQYF
TRBJ1-5 13 TRBV27 CASREGSNQPQHF
TRBJ2-7 14 TRBV2 CASSEFGSSYEQYF
TRBJ2-4 16 TRBV18 CASSPLEEYHKNIQYF
TRBJ2-2 15 TRBV12-3/TRBV12-4 CASRGGLVGPGELFF
TRBJ2-3 12 TRBV20-1 CSAEEGSHTQYF
TRBJ2-5 13 TRBV6-2/TRBV6-3 CASSWTSQETQYF
TRBJ2-7 14 TRBV7-9 CASTPLGTSYEQYF
TRBJ2-5 13 TRBV13 CASSPRPGETQYF
TRBJ2-2 15 TRBV29-1 CSVDDQGMNTGELIF
TRBJ2-5 15 TRBV2 CASSEPHRVGETQYF
TRBJ2-3 11 TRBV20-1 CSAGEVATQYF
TRBJ2-7 11 TRBV4-1 CASSQGPEQYF
TRBJ2-5 13 TRBV4-2 CDSSPTGGETQYF
TRBJ1-1 14 TRBV19 CASSILLRNTEAFF
TRBJ2-2 13 TRBV29-1 CSVEARGPGELFF
TRBJ2-3 16 TRBV13 CASSLGDPRATDTQYF
TRBJ2-1 13 TRBV19 CASSIVGYNEQFF
TRBJ2-2 15 TRBV24-1 CATSDWSENTGELFF
TRBJ1-1 15 TRBV24-1 CATSESGTPATEAFF
TRBJ2-5 15 TRBV28 CASTRDRDGEETQYF
TRBJ1-5 15 TRBV6-2/TRBV6-3 CASSMEPFLNQPQHF
TRBJ2-1 15 TRBV19 CASSWTSGRANEQFF
TRBJ2-1 18 TRBV20-1 CSAPPGLAGVGAYNEQFF
TRBJ2-1 16 TRBV7-2 CASSLGTSGRWNEQFF
TRBJ2-6 16 TRBV5-3 CASSNNRVSGANVLTF
TRBJ1-2 14 TRBV15 CATTPDRLFYGYTF
TRBJ2-7 13 TRBV28 CASCTGISYEQYF
TRBJ2-1 14 TRBV19 CASSIGTGGDEQFF
TRBJ2-5 14 TRBV28 CASSHFGAEETQYF
TRBJ2-1 16 TRBV9 CASSVGDGELYNEQFF
TRBJ2-7 15 TRBV7-6 CASSLFAQGAGEQYF
TRBJ1-1 16 TRBV9 CASSPGGGTGWAEAFF
TRBJ2-1 14 TRBV27 CASSFRGTSNEQFF
TRBJ2-3 16 TRBV12-3/TRBV12-4 CASSAGLAGGADTQYF
TRBJ2-1 14 TRBV10-2 CASSDASSYNEQFF
TRBJ2-6 19 TRBV20-1 CSANFLPGQGADGANVLTF
TRBJ2-2 11 TRBV19 CASSNTGELFF
TRBJ2-3 15 TRBV19 CASSLTSGSTDTQYF
TRBJ2-7 15 TRBV4-3 CASSQKAGDSYEQYF
TRBJ2-3 18 TRBV7-6 CASSLAKGAGESTDTQYF
TRBJ2-1 17 TRBV4-3 CASSQGRWLGAYNEQFF
TRBJ2-1 13 TRBV9 CASRREPHNEQFF
TRBJ1-4 17 TRBV6-5 CASSYSNIRASNEKLFF
TRBJ2-3 13 TRBV7-7 CASSSHMADTQYF
TRBJ1-2 12 TRBV20-1 CSARLKADGYTF
TRBJ1-6 14 TRBV9 CASSPGQPPFPLHF